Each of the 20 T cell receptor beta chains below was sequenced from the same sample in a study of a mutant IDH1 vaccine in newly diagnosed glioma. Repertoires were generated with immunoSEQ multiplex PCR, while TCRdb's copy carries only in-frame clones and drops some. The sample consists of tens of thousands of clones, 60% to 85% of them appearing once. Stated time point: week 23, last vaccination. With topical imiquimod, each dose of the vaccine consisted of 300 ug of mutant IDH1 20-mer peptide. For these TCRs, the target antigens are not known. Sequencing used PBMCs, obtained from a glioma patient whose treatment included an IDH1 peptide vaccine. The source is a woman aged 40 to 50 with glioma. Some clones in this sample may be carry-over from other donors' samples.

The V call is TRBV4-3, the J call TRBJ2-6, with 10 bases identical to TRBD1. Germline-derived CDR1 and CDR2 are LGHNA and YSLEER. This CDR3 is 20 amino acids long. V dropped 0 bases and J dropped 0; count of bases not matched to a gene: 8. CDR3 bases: TGCGCCAGCAGCCAAGAACTTATAGGGACAGGGGTCTCTGGGGCCAACGTCCTGACTTTC. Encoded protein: CASSQELIGTGVSGANVLTF.

CDR3 coding DNA: TGTGCCAGCAGCTTGGAGCGGAGAGAGACCCAGTACTTC. It is translated as CASSLERRETQYF. The chain has TRBV5-6 and TRBJ2-5; possible D gene TRBD2, 5 bases. Per the germline V gene, CDR1 is SGHDT and CDR2 is YYEEEE. The CDR3 has 13 amino acids. The germline V and J ends were trimmed by 0 bases and 4 bases, with 7 bases remaining between them.

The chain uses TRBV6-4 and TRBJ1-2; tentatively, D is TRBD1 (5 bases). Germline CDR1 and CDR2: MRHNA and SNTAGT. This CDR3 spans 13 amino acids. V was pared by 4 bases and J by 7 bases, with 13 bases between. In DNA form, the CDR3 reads TGTGCCAGCAGTGCTCATACGGGGGGTGGCTACACCTTC. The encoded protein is CASSAHTGGGYTF.

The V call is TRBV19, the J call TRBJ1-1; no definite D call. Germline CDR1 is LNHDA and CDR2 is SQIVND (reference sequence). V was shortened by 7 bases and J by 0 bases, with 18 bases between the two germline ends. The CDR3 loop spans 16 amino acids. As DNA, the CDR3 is TGTGCCAGTATCTCGTTAGGGCAGGTTTTGAACACTGAAGCTTTCTTT. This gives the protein CASISLGQVLNTEAFF.

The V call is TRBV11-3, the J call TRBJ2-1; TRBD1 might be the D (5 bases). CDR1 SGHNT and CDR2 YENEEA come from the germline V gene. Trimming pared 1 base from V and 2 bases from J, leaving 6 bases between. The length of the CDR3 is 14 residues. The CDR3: CASSLGGTYNEQFF. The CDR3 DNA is TGTGCCAGCAGCTTAGGGGGCACCTACAATGAGCAGTTCTTC.

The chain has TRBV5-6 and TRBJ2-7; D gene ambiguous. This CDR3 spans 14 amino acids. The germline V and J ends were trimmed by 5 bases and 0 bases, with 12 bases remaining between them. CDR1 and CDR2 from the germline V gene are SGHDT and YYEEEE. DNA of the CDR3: TGTGCCAGCAGGCGGCTTATGGTCTCCTACGAGCAGTACTTC. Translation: CASRRLMVSYEQYF.

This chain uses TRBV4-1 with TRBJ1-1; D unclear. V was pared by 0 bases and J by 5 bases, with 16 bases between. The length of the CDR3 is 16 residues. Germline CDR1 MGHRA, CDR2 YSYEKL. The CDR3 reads CASSQEASMGGTEAFF. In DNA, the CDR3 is TGCGCCAGCAGCCAAGAGGCTTCGATGGGAGGTACTGAAGCTTTCTTT.

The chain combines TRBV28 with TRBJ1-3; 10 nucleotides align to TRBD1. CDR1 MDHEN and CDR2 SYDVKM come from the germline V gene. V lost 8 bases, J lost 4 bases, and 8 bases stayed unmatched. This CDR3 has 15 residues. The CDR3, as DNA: TGTGCCAGCCGGGGACAGGGGATGGGAGGAAACACCATATATTTT. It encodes CASRGQGMGGNTIYF.

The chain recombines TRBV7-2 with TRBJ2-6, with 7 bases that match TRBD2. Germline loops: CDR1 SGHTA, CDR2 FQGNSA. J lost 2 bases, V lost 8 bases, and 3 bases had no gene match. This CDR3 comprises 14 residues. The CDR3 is CASGGRAGANVLTF. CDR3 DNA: TGTGCCAGCGGGGGGAGGGCTGGGGCCAACGTCCTGACTTTC.

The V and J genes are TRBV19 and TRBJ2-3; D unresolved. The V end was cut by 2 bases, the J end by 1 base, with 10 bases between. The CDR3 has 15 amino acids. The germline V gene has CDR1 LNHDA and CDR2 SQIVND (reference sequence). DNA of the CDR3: TGTGCCAGTAGTATACAAGGGCAGGGCACAGATACGCAGTATTTT. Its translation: CASSIQGQGTDTQYF.

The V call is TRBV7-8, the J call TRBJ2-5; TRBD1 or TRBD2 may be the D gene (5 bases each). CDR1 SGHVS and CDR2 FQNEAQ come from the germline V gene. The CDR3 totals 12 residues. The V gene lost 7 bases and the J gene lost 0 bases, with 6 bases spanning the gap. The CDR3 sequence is CASKGHQETQYF. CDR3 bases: TGTGCCAGCAAGGGACACCAAGAGACCCAGTACTTC.

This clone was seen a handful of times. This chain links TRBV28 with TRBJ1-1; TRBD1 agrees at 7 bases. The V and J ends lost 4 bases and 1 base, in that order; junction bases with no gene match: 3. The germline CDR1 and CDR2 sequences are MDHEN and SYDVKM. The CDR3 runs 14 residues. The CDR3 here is CASSYRDRNTEAFF. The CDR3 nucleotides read TGTGCCAGCAGTTATAGGGACAGGAACACTGAAGCTTTCTTT.

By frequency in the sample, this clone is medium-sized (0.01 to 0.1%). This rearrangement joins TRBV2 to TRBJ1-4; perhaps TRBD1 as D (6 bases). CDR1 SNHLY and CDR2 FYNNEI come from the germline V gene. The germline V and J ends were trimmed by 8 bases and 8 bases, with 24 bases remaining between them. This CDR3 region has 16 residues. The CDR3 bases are TGTGCCAGCTTCAACCTCGGGACATTTGATGAGGAAAAACTGTTTTTT. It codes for CASFNLGTFDEEKLFF.

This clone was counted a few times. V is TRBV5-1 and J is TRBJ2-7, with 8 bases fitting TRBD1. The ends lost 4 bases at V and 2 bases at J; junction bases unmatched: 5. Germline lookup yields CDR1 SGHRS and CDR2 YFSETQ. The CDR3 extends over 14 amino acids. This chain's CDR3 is CASSPTGATYEQYF. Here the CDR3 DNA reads TGCGCCAGCAGCCCGACAGGGGCGACCTACGAGCAGTACTTC. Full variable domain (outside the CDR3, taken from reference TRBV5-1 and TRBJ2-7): KAGVTQTPRYLIKTRGQQVTLSCSPISGHRSVSWYQQTPGQGLQFLFEYFSETQRNKGNFPGRFSGRQFSNSRSEMNVSTLELGDSALYLCASSPTGATYEQYFGPGTRLTVT.

CDR3 region: CASSLVRSRGTYEQYF. In DNA, the CDR3 is TGTGCCAGCAGCTTGGTACGGAGTAGGGGGACCTACGAGCAGTACTTC. The J gene is TRBJ2-7, the V gene TRBV5-5, with D perhaps TRBD1 (6 bases). The CDR3 runs to 16 residues. The germline gives CDR1 SGHKS, CDR2 YYEKEE (reference sequence). The V and J ends lost 0 bases and 2 bases respectively, with 15 bases between them.

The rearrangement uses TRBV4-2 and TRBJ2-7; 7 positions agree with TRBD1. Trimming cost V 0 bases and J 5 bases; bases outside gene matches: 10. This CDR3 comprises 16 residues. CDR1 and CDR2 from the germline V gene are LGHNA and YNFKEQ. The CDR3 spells CASSQDYVGGRNEQYF. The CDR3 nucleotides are TGTGCCAGCAGCCAAGATTACGTAGGGGGCAGGAACGAGCAGTACTTC.

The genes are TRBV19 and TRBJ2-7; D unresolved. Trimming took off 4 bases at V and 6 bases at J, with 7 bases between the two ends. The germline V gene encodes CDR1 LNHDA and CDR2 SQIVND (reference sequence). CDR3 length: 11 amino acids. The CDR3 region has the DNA TGTGCCAGTAGTACCCCCGGCGAGCAGTACTTC. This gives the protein CASSTPGEQYF.

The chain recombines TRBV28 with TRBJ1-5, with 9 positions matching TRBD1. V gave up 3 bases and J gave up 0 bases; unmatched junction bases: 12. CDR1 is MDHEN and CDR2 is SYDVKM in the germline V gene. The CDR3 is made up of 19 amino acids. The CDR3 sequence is CASSLYRGPILRSNQPQHF. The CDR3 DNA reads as TGTGCCAGCAGTTTGTACAGGGGGCCTATTCTTCGTAGCAATCAGCCCCAGCATTTT.

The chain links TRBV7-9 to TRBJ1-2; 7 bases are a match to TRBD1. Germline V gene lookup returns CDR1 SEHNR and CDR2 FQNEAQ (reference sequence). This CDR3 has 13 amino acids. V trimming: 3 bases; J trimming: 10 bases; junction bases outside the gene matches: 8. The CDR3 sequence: CASSFYGQEHYTF. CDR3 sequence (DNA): TGTGCCAGCAGCTTTTACGGACAGGAACACTACACCTTC.

The CDR3 spells CSVVGLAGGEQYF. In DNA, the CDR3 is TGCAGCGTTGTCGGACTAGCGGGCGGCGAGCAGTACTTC. The V gene is TRBV29-1, the J gene TRBJ2-7; TRBD2 agrees at 11 bases. CDR3 length: 13 residues. V lost 4 bases to trimming and J lost 6 bases; unmatched junction nucleotides: 5. Germline CDR1 and CDR2: SQVTM and ANQGSEA.